This TCR beta chain was obtained from a study of shared clonotypes between healthy human individuals. Notes on the study in general: Sampling covered nothing but blood. Tissue TCR repertoires likely differ from those found in blood.

Profiled with immunoSEQ multiplex PCR; TCRdb holds only in-frame clones, not every one. The sample holds some 1 million clones; approximately 72% are singletons and the top ten take 1.4%. The CDR3 length is 12 residues. V was cut by 4 bases and J by 3 bases, with 7 bases left in between. Germline loops: CDR1 MDHEN, CDR2 SYDVKM. As for this clone: The antigen remains unidentified.

Sequenced: memory CD4+ T cells sorted from blood. Subset here: CD45RA-negative fraction. This sequence originates from a man younger than 35 in good health. The V call is TRBV28, the J call TRBJ2-7; unclear D gene. The CDR3 region has the DNA TGTGCCAGCAGTTCTAGGGACTACGAGCAGTACTTC. Residues: CASSSRDYEQYF.